This TCR beta chain was captured by sequencing in a study of blood T cell repertoires in COVID-19. Study-wide context: There were acute and convalescent COVID-19 samples, and they came from the United States, Italy and Spain. T cells, B-cell-depleted T cells, or PBMCs provided the cDNA or gDNA that served as material.

CDR1 and CDR2 (germline): LNHDA, SQIVND (reference sequence). Trimming took 8 bases from V and 4 from J; bases not matched to a gene: 11. CDR3 length equals 15 residues. In the source study's methods: Reference gene primer amplification gave estimated nucleated cell counts. The repertoire was sequenced with immunoSEQ multiplex PCR; TCRdb's copy has only in-frame clones and lacks some. That table supplies the V and J calls and clone size; D and trimming were determined from the DNA. Here the sample spans about 380,000 clones, 85% being singletons. Sequenced: peripheral blood. The chain links TRBV19 to TRBJ1-5; the match to TRBD1 covers 7 bases. This sequence was found in a woman aged 18-30 years with acute or convalescent COVID-19. Here the CDR3 DNA reads TGTGCCAGTCGCCCCGGCAGGGGGTTAAATCAGCCCCAGCATTTT. Amino acids: CASRPGRGLNQPQHF.